This note documents a single T cell receptor beta chain sequence. Its antigen is still unknown. These data originate in a study of cytomegalovirus exposure and HLA in healthy donors. Findings and caveats of the study: For most TCR sequences rarity was the rule, although some public TCRs occurred in many donors. The classifier was said to identify cytomegalovirus status with high specificity and sensitivity. In vitro checks showed that three CMV-associated chains really do target CMV antigens. Researchers counted around 160 TCR beta chains as cytomegalovirus-associated.

CDR3 size: 14 residues. The germline V gene encodes CDR1 MNHNS and CDR2 SASEGT. The V segment lost 3 bases and the J segment 0 bases; nucleotides outside the gene matches: 2. The assay was immunoSEQ multiplex PCR, and TCRdb's table has in-frame clones only and misses some. The top ten hold 3.5% to 5% of the sample, which has 140,000 or so clones, about 87% seen once. The sequenced sample was PBMCs. This sequence was found in a man in his late teens or twenties in good health and CMV-seropositive. The chain couples TRBV6-1 to TRBJ2-7; 7 bases are shared with TRBD2. The CDR3 sequence is CASSEGGNSYEQYF. The CDR3 bases are TGTGCCAGCAGTGAGGGAGGGAACTCCTACGAGCAGTACTTC.